A single sample is the source of the 20 T cell receptor beta chains below, sequenced in a study of blood T cell repertoires in COVID-19. Profiled with immunoSEQ multiplex PCR; TCRdb holds only in-frame clones, not every one. In the table there are some 57,000 clones, around 90% of which are singletons. Sequenced input: peripheral blood. The receptor source for this set is a man aged 55 to 70 with active COVID-19.

The chain employs TRBV29-1 and TRBJ1-3; 7 nucleotides align to TRBD1. From germline, CDR1 is SQVTM and CDR2 ANQGSEA. This CDR3 has 15 residues. The V and J ends lost 5 bases and 0 bases, in that order; junction bases with no gene match: 7. The CDR3 coding sequence is TGCAGCGTTCTCGGGACAGCCAACTCTGGAAACACCATATATTTT. This sequence encodes CSVLGTANSGNTIYF.

The CDR3 loop is CATSTGGVETQYF. The CDR3 nucleotides are TGTGCCACCAGTACAGGGGGGGTAGAGACCCAGTACTTC. The J gene is TRBJ2-5, the V gene TRBV24-1; weak D call: TRBD1 (8 bases). Germline-derived CDR1 and CDR2 are KGHDR and SFDVKD. This CDR3 is 13 amino acids long. The V end lost 6 bases, the J end lost 4 bases, and 11 bases lay between the germline ends.

The chain combines TRBV7-3 with TRBJ1-5; no reliable D call. CDR3 size: 15 residues. Trimming removed 1 base from V and 0 bases from J, with 7 bases in between. Per the germline V gene, CDR1 is SGHTA and CDR2 is FQGTGA. In DNA form, the CDR3 reads TGTGCCAGCAGCTTAAATCGGGATAGCAATCAGCCCCAGCATTTT. Translated: CASSLNRDSNQPQHF.

The J gene is TRBJ1-1, the V gene TRBV12-3 or TRBV12-4; D gene unclear. V was pared by 2 bases and J by 7 bases, with 5 bases between. The CDR3 sequence is 11 residues long. CDR3 in DNA: TGTGCCAGCAGTTTAAACGGTGAAGCTTTCTTT. It encodes CASSLNGEAFF.

This chain joins TRBV27 and TRBJ2-7; 7 positions match TRBD1. Germline values: CDR1 MNHEY, CDR2 SMNVEV (reference sequence). The CDR3 has 15 residues. V trimming: 5 bases; J trimming: 5 bases; junction bases outside the gene matches: 12. The CDR3 coding sequence is TGTGCCAGCAGTCCTGAACCGACAGGGAAGCACGAGCAGTACTTC. It yields the protein CASSPEPTGKHEQYF.

The V call is TRBV5-6, the J call TRBJ2-5, with TRBD1 identical over 7 bases. After removal of 5 bases from V and 3 bases from J, the junction contained 10 bases not matched to a gene. The CDR3 spans 15 residues. The germline V gene has CDR1 SGHDT and CDR2 YYEEEE. CDR3 in amino acids: CASRLLDRVKETQYF. CDR3 sequence (DNA): TGTGCCAGCAGACTTTTAGACAGGGTTAAAGAGACCCAGTACTTC. Drawing the rest from reference TRBV5-6 and TRBJ2-5, the complete variable domain is DAGVTQSPTHLIKTRGQQVTLRCSPKSGHDTVSWYQQALGQGPQFIFQYYEEEERQRGNFPDRFSGHQFPNYSSELNVNALLLGDSALYLCASRLLDRVKETQYFGPGTRLLVL.

The rearrangement links TRBV6-2 or TRBV6-3 to TRBJ2-7; tentatively, D is TRBD2 (6 bases). Trimming stripped 1 base from V and 6 bases from J, with 13 bases between. Germline CDR1 reads MNHEY; CDR2 reads SVGEGT. CDR3 length: 14 residues. This CDR3 reads CASSYYGRGSEQYF. DNA for the CDR3: TGTGCCAGCAGTTACTACGGGAGAGGTAGCGAGCAGTACTTC.

This rearrangement joins TRBV5-6 to TRBJ1-1; TRBD1 matches at 10 bases. The CDR3 has 15 amino acids. Germline V CDR1 and CDR2: SGHDT, YYEEEE. V gave up 1 base and J gave up 4 bases; unmatched junction bases: 4. CDR3 coding DNA: TGTGCCAGCAGCTTGACGTGGACAGGGGGCACTGAAGCTTTCTTT. It encodes CASSLTWTGGTEAFF. Full variable domain (outside the CDR3, taken from reference TRBV5-6 and TRBJ1-1): DAGVTQSPTHLIKTRGQQVTLRCSPKSGHDTVSWYQQALGQGPQFIFQYYEEEERQRGNFPDRFSGHQFPNYSSELNVNALLLGDSALYLCASSLTWTGGTEAFFGQGTRLTVV.

The chain links TRBV10-2 to TRBJ1-6, with D uncertain. This CDR3 is 15 amino acids long. V was shortened by 3 bases and J by 4 bases, with 10 bases between the two germline ends. The germline V gene encodes CDR1 WSHSY and CDR2 SAAADI. The CDR3: CASSEEPGYNSPLHF. DNA of the CDR3: TGCGCCAGCAGTGAAGAACCAGGATATAATTCACCCCTCCACTTT.

This sequence joins TRBV28 and TRBJ2-2, with D unclear. This CDR3 region has 15 residues. V was trimmed by 6 bases and J by 7 bases, leaving 18 bases between them. Germline lookup yields CDR1 MDHEN and CDR2 SYDVKM. The CDR3 DNA sequence: TGTGCCAGCAGACGAGGCGGTTTGTTGGGCGGGGAGCTGTTTTTT. It yields the protein CASRRGGLLGGELFF.

The V gene is TRBV29-1, the J gene TRBJ1-3; weak D call: TRBD1 (5 bases). CDR1 is SQVTM and CDR2 is ANQGSEA in the germline V gene. CDR3 length: 15 residues. V was cut by 4 bases and J by 1 base, with 14 bases left in between. The CDR3 here is CSVVDSPISGNTIYF. CDR3 coding DNA: TGCAGCGTTGTTGACAGCCCGATATCTGGAAACACCATATATTTT.

This clone has only one observation. This sequence joins TRBV7-9 and TRBJ2-1; 10 bases agree with TRBD1. Germline V gene data show CDR1 as SEHNR and CDR2 as FQNEAQ (reference sequence). This CDR3 spans 15 amino acids. Trimming removed 5 bases from V and 1 base from J; junction bases left unmatched: 2. CDR3 protein: CASSGGQGSYNEQFF. For the CDR3, the DNA is TGTGCCAGCAGCGGGGGACAGGGGTCCTACAATGAGCAGTTCTTC.

The gene calls are TRBV7-6 and TRBJ2-3; possible D gene TRBD1, 5 bases. V was shortened by 9 bases and J by 2 bases, with 15 bases between the two germline ends. The germline V gene has CDR1 SGHVS and CDR2 FNYEAQ. The CDR3 loop spans 14 amino acids. CDR3 sequence (DNA): TGTGCCAGTGCACGTGGGGCCCTCACAGATACGCAGTATTTT. Translated, it gives CASARGALTDTQYF.

The CDR3 spells CASSQDTFMAPRGQETQYF. The CDR3, as DNA: TGTGCCAGCAGCCAAGATACCTTTATGGCTCCCAGAGGCCAAGAGACCCAGTACTTC. V gene TRBV14 combines with J gene TRBJ2-5; D gene unclear. The V gene's germline CDR1 is SGHDN and CDR2 FVKESK. V was clipped by 0 bases and J by 1 base, with 21 bases between them. There are 19 residues in the CDR3.

Here the CDR3 DNA reads TGTGCCAGCAGTGGGGCAGGCTCGAGCTCCTACAATGAGCAGTTCTTC. Translation: CASSGAGSSSYNEQFF. The chain links TRBV6-1 to TRBJ2-1; D not certain. V lost 4 bases to trimming and J lost 0 bases, with 13 bases between them. The CDR3 consists of 16 residues. The germline gives CDR1 MNHNS, CDR2 SASEGT.

This chain links TRBV30 with TRBJ2-5; 14 bases are a match to TRBD2. The germline V gene encodes CDR1 GTSNPN and CDR2 SVGIG (reference sequence). This CDR3 comprises 17 residues. The junction had 9 bases not matched to a gene; V was cut back by 1 base and J by 5 bases. CDR3 in amino acids: CAWSAGLAGGRQETQYF. The CDR3 DNA follows: TGTGCCTGGAGTGCCGGACTAGCGGGAGGCCGTCAGGAGACCCAGTACTTC.

This clone was detected only once. The genes are TRBV29-1 and TRBJ2-2; 9 positions agree with TRBD1. The V gene end was trimmed by 4 bases and the J gene end by 7 bases; junction bases not matched to a gene: 7. This CDR3 region has 14 residues. The V gene's germline CDR1 is SQVTM and CDR2 ANQGSEA. CDR3 in amino acids: CSVVTGGHVGELFF. DNA for the CDR3: TGCAGCGTTGTGACAGGGGGTCATGTCGGGGAGCTGTTTTTT.

The V and J genes are TRBV11-2 and TRBJ2-1, with 8 bases aligning to TRBD2. The CDR3 runs 16 residues. Germline CDR1 is SGHAT and CDR2 is FQNNGV. V dropped 4 bases and J dropped 7; count of bases not matched to a gene: 12. The CDR3 DNA sequence: TGTGCCAGCAGCTCCTGGGCCGGGAGGGCCCTAAATGAGCAGTTCTTC. It encodes CASSSWAGRALNEQFF.

On this clone itself: One end of the junction fails to match germline, which may point to a read error. The chain carries TRBV28 and TRBJ2-2; weak D call: TRBD2 (6 bases). The length of the CDR3 is 15 residues. Germline V gives CDR1 MDHEN, CDR2 SYDVKM. Here the CDR3 reads CASSLWDFHTGELFF. The CDR3 bases are TGTGCCAGCAGTCTATGGGACTTTCACACCGGGGAGCTGTTTTTT. Drawing the rest from reference TRBV28 and TRBJ2-2, the complete variable domain is DVKVTQSSRYLVKRTGEKVFLECVQDMDHENMFWYRQDPGLGLRLIYFSYDVKMKEKGDIPEGYSVSREKKERFSLILESASTNQTSMYLCASSLWDFHTGELFFGEGSRLTVL.

CDR3 bases: TGTGCCACCAGTGGCACGACAGGGGGGAATCAGCCCCAGCATTTT. Residues: CATSGTTGGNQPQHF. This chain connects TRBV24-1 to TRBJ1-5; the match to TRBD1 covers 9 bases. The germline V gene has CDR1 KGHDR and CDR2 SFDVKD. V gave up 5 bases and J gave up 4 bases; unmatched junction bases: 5. This CDR3 region has 15 residues.